This entry lists 32 T cell receptor beta chains sequenced from one sample in a study of blood T cell repertoires in COVID-19. Clones were read by immunoSEQ multiplex PCR, and TCRdb kept only the in-frame ones, dropping some. The data show about 200,000 clones, roughly 78% seen once. The specimen sequenced was peripheral blood. These receptors were collected from a woman aged 40 to 50 with acute or convalescent COVID-19.

DNA for the CDR3: TGTGCCAGCAGCTTTGGGGACAGGGTTTATGGCTACACCTTC. The encoded protein is CASSFGDRVYGYTF. V gene TRBV11-2 combines with J gene TRBJ1-2, with 9 bases identical to TRBD1. CDR1 is SGHAT, CDR2 FQNNGV, per germline. The V segment lost 3 bases and the J segment 5 bases; nucleotides outside the gene matches: 4. The CDR3 contains 14 residues. Full variable domain (outside the CDR3, taken from reference TRBV11-2 and TRBJ1-2): EAGVAQSPRYKIIEKRQSVAFWCNPISGHATLYWYQQILGQGPKLLIQFQNNGVVDDSQLPKDRFSAERLKGVDSTLKIQPAKLEDSAVYLCASSFGDRVYGYTFGSGTRLTVV.

This clone was detected a few times. The sample has other DNA sequences that encode this CDR3 too. The rearrangement links TRBV18 to TRBJ2-2, with 8 bases fitting TRBD1. From germline, CDR1 is KGHSH and CDR2 LQKENI. This CDR3 has 14 amino acids. Trimming at V came to 2 bases and at J to 5 bases, leaving 1 base not matched to a gene. The CDR3 sequence: CASSPDRGTGELFF. The CDR3 bases are TGTGCCAGCTCACCAGACAGGGGAACCGGGGAGCTGTTTTTT.

V and J are TRBV7-2 and TRBJ1-1; 8 bases map to TRBD1. The CDR3 has 16 amino acids. Germline V gene data show CDR1 as SGHTA and CDR2 as FQGNSA. Trimming took 5 bases from V and 8 from J; bases not matched to a gene: 16. The chain's CDR3 is CASSPSTGGVGPEAFF. The CDR3 DNA sequence: TGTGCCAGCAGCCCGTCCACAGGGGGAGTCGGACCCGAAGCTTTCTTT.

The chain links TRBV25-1 to TRBJ1-1, with TRBD1 identical over 7 bases. This CDR3 is built from 14 residues. The germline V gene has CDR1 MGHDK and CDR2 SYGVNS. The V segment lost 4 bases and the J segment 2 bases; nucleotides outside the gene matches: 4. The CDR3 is CASSGQGYNTEAFF. DNA of the CDR3: TGTGCCAGCAGTGGACAGGGATACAACACTGAAGCTTTCTTT.

The gene calls are TRBV5-5 and TRBJ2-6; D is ambiguous. From germline, CDR1 is SGHKS and CDR2 YYEKEE (reference sequence). The CDR3 contains 17 residues. The ends were cut back, 0 bases at V and 0 bases at J, with 10 bases in the middle. CDR3 sequence reads: CASSLVTSGSGANVLTF. CDR3 bases: TGTGCCAGCAGCTTGGTGACTTCCGGCTCTGGGGCCAACGTCCTGACTTTC.

The chain uses TRBV28 and TRBJ1-2; D might be TRBD1 (5 bases). CDR1 and CDR2 (germline): MDHEN, SYDVKM. The CDR3 sequence is 15 residues long. Trimming stripped 5 bases from V and 0 bases from J, with 13 bases between. The DNA of the CDR3 is TGTGCCAGCAGTCATAGACAGCAAACTAACTATGGCTACACCTTC. Amino acids: CASSHRQQTNYGYTF.

This chain connects TRBV7-8 to TRBJ2-1; 9 nucleotides line up with TRBD2. Germline V CDR1 and CDR2: SGHVS, FQNEAQ. V lost 1 base, J lost 0 bases, and 13 bases stayed unmatched. The CDR3 is 20 residues long. Here the CDR3 DNA reads TGTGCCAGCAGCTTAGGGGCCCGAGGGAGCGGGGGGCGCTCCTACAATGAGCAGTTCTTC. Translating gives CASSLGARGSGGRSYNEQFF.

This clone was counted between two and nine times. A read error may account for a junction end that differs from germline. This sequence joins TRBV11-2 and TRBJ1-2; no firm D call. This CDR3 is 11 amino acids long. The germline gives CDR1 SGHAT, CDR2 FQNNGV. The CDR3 DNA follows: TGTGCCAGCAGCTTTCGTCTGAGATACTTCTTC. This codes for CASSFRLRYFF.

This chain connects TRBV5-1 to TRBJ2-2, with 15 bases aligning to TRBD2. This CDR3 comprises 17 residues. J lost 4 bases, V lost 4 bases, and 5 bases had no gene match. The germline gives CDR1 SGHRS, CDR2 YFSETQ. The CDR3, as DNA: TGCGCCAGCAGCACACAGGGACTAGCGGGAGGCACCGGGGAGCTGTTTTTT. Translation: CASSTQGLAGGTGELFF.

The chain has TRBV18 and TRBJ2-7; 9 positions match TRBD1. The trim removed 4 bases at V and 2 bases at J, leaving 9 bases unmatched. CDR3 length equals 16 residues. Germline assignment: CDR1 KGHSH and CDR2 LQKENI. In DNA form, the CDR3 reads TGTGCCAGCTCACGGAGCCTGACAGGGGGAGCCTACGAGCAGTACTTC. Its translation: CASSRSLTGGAYEQYF. Full variable domain (remainder filled in from reference TRBV18 and TRBJ2-7): NAGVMQNPRHLVRRRGQEARLRCSPMKGHSHVYWYRQLPEEGLKFMVYLQKENIIDESGMPKERFSAEFPKEGPSILRIQQVVRGDSAAYFCASSRSLTGGAYEQYFGPGTRLTVT.

The chain couples TRBV7-9 to TRBJ2-2; D gene uncertain. The CDR3 length is 12 residues. Per germline, CDR1 SEHNR and CDR2 FQNEAQ (reference sequence). The ends were cut back, 4 bases at V and 3 bases at J, with 3 bases in the middle. The CDR3: CASSSDTGELFF. CDR3 DNA sequence: TGTGCCAGCAGCTCGGACACCGGGGAGCTGTTTTTT.

This rearrangement joins TRBV10-3 to TRBJ1-2; D not resolved. The length of the CDR3 is 11 residues. Germline V gene lookup returns CDR1 ENHRY and CDR2 SYGVKD. V was clipped by 11 bases and J by 8 bases, with 15 bases between them. DNA of the CDR3: TGTGCCCTCCGGGGAGGCGGAGGCTACACCTTC. Translating gives CALRGGGGYTF.

The CDR3 region has the DNA TGTGCCAGTAGCCCTACAGGGGTCACCTACAATGAGCAGTTCTTC. It codes for CASSPTGVTYNEQFF. The chain carries TRBV19 and TRBJ2-1; 7 bases are a match to TRBD1. The germline V gene encodes CDR1 LNHDA and CDR2 SQIVND (reference sequence). This CDR3 has 15 residues. The V segment lost 6 bases and the J segment 2 bases; nucleotides outside the gene matches: 7.

CDR3 DNA sequence: TGCAGCGGGGGACAGGGCCGAGGGGAGCAGTACTTC. Protein sequence: CSGGQGRGEQYF. The V and J genes are TRBV29-1 and TRBJ2-7; 9 bases fit TRBD1. The CDR3 contains 12 residues. Germline V CDR1 and CDR2: SQVTM, ANQGSEA. V lost 7 bases, J lost 7 bases, and 8 bases stayed unmatched.

The V gene is TRBV4-3, the J gene TRBJ1-6; D is possibly TRBD1 (5 bases). Looked up from germline, CDR1 is LGHNA and CDR2 is YSLEER. V lost 0 bases and J 5 bases, leaving 11 bases between the germline ends. The CDR3 length is 16 residues. The CDR3 protein is CASSQDITTDNSPLHF. The CDR3 DNA sequence: TGCGCCAGCAGCCAAGATATTACGACAGATAATTCACCCCTCCACTTT.

The V gene is TRBV27, the J gene TRBJ1-1; perhaps TRBD1 as D (6 bases). The germline V and J ends were trimmed by 8 bases and 1 base, with 11 bases remaining between them. Per germline, CDR1 MNHEY and CDR2 SMNVEV (reference sequence). The CDR3 totals 13 residues. The CDR3 protein is CASGIQGNTEAFF. The CDR3 bases are TGTGCCAGCGGGATACAGGGGAACACTGAAGCTTTCTTT.

The chain uses TRBV27 and TRBJ1-2, with 9 positions matching TRBD1. Unmatched junction bases numbered 7, after V lost 5 bases and J lost 6 bases. The CDR3 is 14 amino acids. Germline V gene lookup returns CDR1 MNHEY and CDR2 SMNVEV (reference sequence). The CDR3 sequence: CASSPGTGSDGYTF. DNA for the CDR3: TGTGCCAGCAGTCCCGGGACAGGGAGTGATGGCTACACCTTC.

This chain links TRBV29-1 with TRBJ2-3; maybe TRBD2 (5 bases). Trimming pared 3 bases from V and 0 bases from J, leaving 13 bases between. Germline CDR1 SQVTM, CDR2 ANQGSEA. The CDR3 length is 15 residues. The CDR3 coding sequence is TGCAGCGTTGAGAGGGTACAGACCAGCACAGATACGCAGTATTTT. Translated: CSVERVQTSTDTQYF.

This clone was picked up a small number of times. The chain combines TRBV6-6 with TRBJ1-4; 7 positions agree with TRBD1. With 5 bases clipped from V and 10 bases from J, the junction kept 13 bases outside the gene matches. Germline V gene data show CDR1 as MNHNY and CDR2 as SVGAGI (reference sequence). The CDR3 contains 15 residues. The CDR3 region has the DNA TGTGCCAGCAGTAACAAGGGGGCGCGCGAATCAAAACTGTTTTTT. This sequence encodes CASSNKGARESKLFF.

V is TRBV7-8 and J is TRBJ2-6, with 10 bases fitting TRBD2. This CDR3 spans 18 amino acids. CDR1 is SGHVS, CDR2 FQNEAQ, per germline. V dropped 1 base and J dropped 1; count of bases not matched to a gene: 4. CDR3 sequence: CASSLVVAGGSGANVLTF. Written as DNA, the CDR3 is TGTGCCAGCAGCTTAGTGGTAGCGGGGGGTTCTGGGGCCAACGTCCTGACTTTC.

The V call is TRBV29-1, the J call TRBJ2-5; maybe TRBD2 (6 bases). Germline V gene sequence: CDR1 SQVTM, CDR2 ANQGSEA. V shed 4 bases and J shed 6 bases, with 12 bases lying between them. CDR3 size: 12 residues. The CDR3 nucleotides are TGCAGCGTTGGAGCGGGCGAGAAGACCCAGTACTTC. Its protein product is CSVGAGEKTQYF.

This clone was detected once. This chain joins TRBV19 and TRBJ1-2; weak D call: TRBD1 (5 bases). V dropped 6 bases and J dropped 6 bases, with 17 bases sitting between them. CDR3 length: 14 amino acids. Germline CDR1 is LNHDA and CDR2 is SQIVND (reference sequence). CDR3 sequence: CASSSPGRGHGYTF. CDR3 in DNA: TGTGCCAGTAGCAGCCCGGGGAGGGGTCATGGCTACACCTTC. The variable domain in full, completed from reference TRBV19 and TRBJ1-2, reads DGGITQSPKYLFRKEGQNVTLSCEQNLNHDAMYWYRQDPGQGLRLIYYSQIVNDFQKGDIAEGYSVSREKKESFPLTVTSAQKNPTAFYLCASSSPGRGHGYTFGSGTRLTVV.

This clone has a single count. The chain recombines TRBV19 with TRBJ2-2, with no clear D. The ends were cut back, 7 bases at V and 14 bases at J, with 17 bases in the middle. This CDR3 is 12 amino acids long. Looked up from germline, CDR1 is LNHDA and CDR2 is SQIVND (reference sequence). The CDR3 DNA reads as TGTGCCAGTAACCGTGACATAGATGGCCTGTTTTTT. Translated: CASNRDIDGLFF.

V gene TRBV4-2 combines with J gene TRBJ2-6, with 10 bases identical to TRBD1. V was clipped by 1 base and J by 2 bases; unmatched bases: 5. The length of the CDR3 is 18 residues. Germline V CDR1 and CDR2: LGHNA, YNFKEQ. The CDR3 DNA sequence: TGTGCCAGCAGCCAAGGCGCGACAGGGGGCACTGGGGCCAACGTCCTGACTTTC. Its translation: CASSQGATGGTGANVLTF.

The chain combines TRBV11-1 with TRBJ1-1, with D perhaps TRBD1 (6 bases). The CDR3 covers 15 residues. With 0 bases removed from V and 1 base from J, the gap between germline ends came to 9 bases. The germline V gene encodes CDR1 SGHAT and CDR2 FQDESV (reference sequence). The CDR3, as DNA: TGTGCCAGCAGCTTAGCGCTGACAGGGAACACTGAAGCTTTCTTT. Protein: CASSLALTGNTEAFF. The full variable domain, its missing parts supplied by reference TRBV11-1 and TRBJ1-1, is EAEVAQSPRYKITEKSQAVAFWCDPISGHATLYWYRQILGQGPELLVQFQDESVVDDSQLPKDRFSAERLKGVDSTLKIQPAELGDSAMYLCASSLALTGNTEAFFGQGTRLTVV.

V is TRBV12-3 or TRBV12-4 and J is TRBJ1-5, with unresolved D. The V and J ends lost 3 bases and 6 bases respectively, with 9 bases between them. This CDR3 contains 13 residues. CDR3 residues: CASSFRGSQPQHF. CDR3 coding DNA: TGTGCCAGCAGTTTTCGCGGGTCTCAGCCCCAGCATTTT.

DNA for the CDR3: TGCGCCAGCAGCATCGCCACGGACAAGGGCACTGAAGCTTTCTTT. Its protein is CASSIATDKGTEAFF. The V and J genes are TRBV5-1 and TRBJ1-1, with TRBD1 as a possible D gene (5 bases). With 4 bases removed from V and 4 bases from J, the gap between germline ends came to 17 bases. The V gene's germline CDR1 is SGHRS and CDR2 YFSETQ. The CDR3 is 15 amino acids. Combining the CDR3 with reference TRBV5-1 and TRBJ1-1 gives the whole variable domain KAGVTQTPRYLIKTRGQQVTLSCSPISGHRSVSWYQQTPGQGLQFLFEYFSETQRNKGNFPGRFSGRQFSNSRSEMNVSTLELGDSALYLCASSIATDKGTEAFFGQGTRLTVV.

The genes are TRBV6-5 and TRBJ1-1, with no clear D. With 0 bases removed from V and 7 bases from J, the gap between germline ends came to 12 bases. The CDR3 extends over 14 amino acids. Germline CDR1 is MNHEY and CDR2 is SVGAGI. CDR3 DNA: TGTGCCAGCAGTTACTCGCCAGGTTCGAATGAAGCTTTCTTT. Translation gives CASSYSPGSNEAFF.

The chain combines TRBV13 with TRBJ2-7, with 8 bases that match TRBD1. The germline V gene has CDR1 PRHDT and CDR2 FYEKMQ (reference sequence). With 2 bases clipped from V and 0 bases from J, the junction kept 9 bases outside the gene matches. The CDR3 length is 17 residues. CDR3 sequence: CASSLTGTGQHSYEQYF. CDR3 in DNA: TGTGCCAGCAGCTTAACGGGGACAGGTCAGCACTCCTACGAGCAGTACTTC.

The chain recombines TRBV9 with TRBJ2-1, with TRBD2 as a possible D gene (6 bases). Germline values: CDR1 SGDLS, CDR2 YYNGEE. This CDR3 contains 11 residues. The V gene lost 10 bases and the J gene lost 10 bases, with 15 bases spanning the gap. The CDR3 DNA follows: TGTGCCTCCGGGGGTACCAGGGAGCAGTTCTTC. It encodes CASGGTREQFF.

Remarks on this clone: The sample has other DNA sequences that encode this CDR3 too. V is TRBV5-1 and J is TRBJ1-3; D possibly corresponds to TRBD1 (6 bases). The CDR3 has 15 residues. Trimming stripped 0 bases from V and 4 bases from J, with 11 bases between. Per germline, CDR1 SGHRS and CDR2 YFSETQ. CDR3 amino acids: CASSLDRATGNTIYF. CDR3 bases: TGCGCCAGCAGCTTGGACAGGGCGACAGGAAACACCATATATTTT.

This chain connects TRBV2 to TRBJ2-2; maybe TRBD2 (6 bases). Per germline, CDR1 SNHLY and CDR2 FYNNEI. The V end was cut by 8 bases, the J end by 3 bases, with 10 bases between. This CDR3 is built from 13 residues. Written as DNA, the CDR3 is TGTGCCAGCGGGCGGGGTTACACCGGGGAGCTGTTTTTT. Its translation: CASGRGYTGELFF.